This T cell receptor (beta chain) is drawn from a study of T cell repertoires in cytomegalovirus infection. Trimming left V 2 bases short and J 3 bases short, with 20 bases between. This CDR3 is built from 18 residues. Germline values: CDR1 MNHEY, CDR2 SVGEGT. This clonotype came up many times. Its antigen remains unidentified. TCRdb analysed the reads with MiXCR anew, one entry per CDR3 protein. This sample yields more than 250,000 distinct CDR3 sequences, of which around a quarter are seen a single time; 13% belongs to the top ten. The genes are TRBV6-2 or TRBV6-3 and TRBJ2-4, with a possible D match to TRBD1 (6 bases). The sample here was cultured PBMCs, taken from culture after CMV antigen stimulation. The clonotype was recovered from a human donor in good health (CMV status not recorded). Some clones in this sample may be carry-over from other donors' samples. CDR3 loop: CASSYPPGHPMGKNIQYF. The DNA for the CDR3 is TGTGCCAGCAGTTACCCTCCGGGACACCCAATGGGCAAAAACATTCAGTACTTC.